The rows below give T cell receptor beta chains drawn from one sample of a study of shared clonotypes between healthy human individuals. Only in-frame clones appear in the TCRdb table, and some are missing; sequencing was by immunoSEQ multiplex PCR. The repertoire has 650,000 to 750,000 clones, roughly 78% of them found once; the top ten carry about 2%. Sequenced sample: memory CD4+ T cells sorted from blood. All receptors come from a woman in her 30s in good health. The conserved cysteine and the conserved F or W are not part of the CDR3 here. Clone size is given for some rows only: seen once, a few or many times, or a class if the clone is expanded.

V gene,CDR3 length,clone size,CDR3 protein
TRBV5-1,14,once,ASSWQGRVGRDTQY
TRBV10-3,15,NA,AISESRGGGFVLEQY
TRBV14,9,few,ASSHFTEAF
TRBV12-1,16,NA,ASSPRTSGRPSSYEQY
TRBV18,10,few,ASSAQGGGYT
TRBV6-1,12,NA,ASSERRSQETQY
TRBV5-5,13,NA,ASSLEIGLAGGYT
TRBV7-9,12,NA,ASSPGQTNEKLF
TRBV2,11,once,ASSVLSQNEQF
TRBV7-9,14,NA,ASSFSLTGGIETQY
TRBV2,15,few,ASSEGVAGESTDTQY
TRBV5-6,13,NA,ASSPGDRGSYEQY
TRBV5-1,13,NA,ASSLVDGTSDTQY
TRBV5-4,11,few,ASSLYGSYEQY
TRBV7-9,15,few,ASSLVGTGGPGDEQF
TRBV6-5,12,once,ASSNDRGREKLF
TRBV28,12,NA,ASSPPSANYGYT
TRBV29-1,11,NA,SVVTDRVYEQY
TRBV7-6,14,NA,ASSPRLVRGGETQY
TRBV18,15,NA,ASSPTAGLAGVDTQY
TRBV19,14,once,ASSSGAGPIPYEQY
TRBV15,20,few,ATSRDLVRAFSGTGGTGELF
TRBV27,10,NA,ASTSQGRGYT
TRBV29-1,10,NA,SVERQDDEQF